The T cell receptor beta chain described here comes from a study of blood T cell repertoires in COVID-19. Profiling relied on immunoSEQ multiplex PCR, and the TCRdb table lists in-frame clones only, not all of them. The sample includes roughly 140,000 clones, over 70% of them seen just once. CDR1 is MNHEY, CDR2 SMNVEV, per germline (reference sequence). The length of the CDR3 is 14 residues. J was trimmed by 2 bases and V by 6 bases; bases with no gene match: 2. This receptor was identified in a man between 60 and 75 years old who had recovered from COVID-19. The sample comprised PBMCs or T cells enriched from blood (not recorded which). V gene TRBV27 combines with J gene TRBJ2-2, with 8 positions matching TRBD2. The CDR3 spells CASSSGSNTGELFF. CDR3 nucleotides: TGTGCCAGCAGCAGCGGGAGCAACACCGGGGAGCTGTTTTTT.